This T cell receptor beta chain was recovered during a study of blood T cells in healthy people across ages. At least 6 million PBMCs were isolated per sample. About this clonotype: Its antigen is unidentified.

For the second PCR, which ran for about 6 to 11 cycles, a sample-barcoded 5' primer and a J-beta primer mix were used. Via MiXCR, TCRdb re-called the 5' RACE reads, giving one row per CDR3 protein. The sample has approximately 290,000 distinct CDR3 sequences; 27% are singletons. After removal of 5 bases from V and 1 base from J, the junction contained 4 bases not matched to a gene. The CDR3 totals 15 residues. Germline lookup yields CDR1 LGHNA and CDR2 YNFKEQ. Overall study results and limits: A strong correlation was seen between TCR beta diversity and naive T cell percentage.

This TCR was sampled from a woman between 65 and 79 years old in good health. Sequencing was done on a sample of blood. This chain links TRBV4-2 with TRBJ2-2; TRBD1 agrees at 7 bases. The DNA for the CDR3 is TGTGCCAGCAGCAGACGGGACAGGAACACCGGGGAGCTGTTTTTT. Protein: CASSRRDRNTGELFF.